This TCR beta chain was sequenced during a study of blood T cell repertoires in COVID-19. Study in general: Whether acute or convalescent, the COVID-19 samples came from the United States, Italy and Spain. PBMCs, B-cell-depleted T cells, or T cells were the source of the cDNA or gDNA that made up the material.

The CDR3 totals 16 residues. Trimming shortened V by 0 bases and J by 4 bases, and 15 bases separated the two germline ends. The germline V gene has CDR1 KGHSH and CDR2 LQKENI. This clone was observed once. In the authors' methods: Using reference gene primer amplification, nucleated cell counts were estimated. TCRdb keeps only in-frame clones here, not all; method: immunoSEQ multiplex PCR. V and J calls and clone size are given by that table; D and trimming were obtained from the DNA. Of 70,000 or so clones detected, approximately 84% appear once; the ten largest clones hold more than 10%. The gene calls are TRBV18 and TRBJ1-1; D is perhaps TRBD1 (6 bases). The clonotype comes from a man between 45 and 60 years old with COVID-19, enrolled during active disease. Sequenced sample: peripheral blood. The CDR3 region has the DNA TGTGCCAGCTCACCACCGAGGGGGGGCCGGGGCACTGAAGCTTTCTTT. It translates to CASSPPRGGRGTEAFF.